The rows below give T cell receptor beta chains drawn from one sample of a study of shared clonotypes between healthy human individuals. Sequencing was performed with immunoSEQ multiplex PCR; in TCRdb, only in-frame clones are kept and a portion is missing. The sample holds millions of clones, 95% seen once. The sequenced sample consisted of naive CD4+ T cells sorted from blood. These receptors all stem from a man in his late teens or twenties in good health. The CDR3 runs from the conserved cysteine through the conserved F or W.

V gene,J gene,CDR3 protein
TRBV9,TRBJ2-3,CASSGGLRTDTQYF
TRBV5-3,TRBJ1-3,CARSLAGTAGNTIYF
TRBV30,TRBJ2-3,CAWSAMGTDTQYF
TRBV28,TRBJ1-5,CASSLFGTGLYDQPQHF
TRBV9,TRBJ2-2,CASSMRQGSTGELFF
TRBV18,TRBJ1-1,CASSPNVGQGTEAFF
TRBV7-2,TRBJ2-7,CASSATSDEQYF
TRBV7-2,TRBJ2-3,CASSAGGSGDTQYF
TRBV19,TRBJ2-7,CASSIGRTDYEQYF
TRBV6-5,TRBJ1-2,CASRRGGQIYGYTF
TRBV5-4,TRBJ2-7,CASSPNQGGGSYEQYF
TRBV7-9,TRBJ1-1,CASSARQGMNTEAFF
TRBV18,TRBJ1-1,CASSPAGQGVTMNTEAFF
TRBV4-1,TRBJ2-7,CASSPRRATRYEQYF
TRBV25-1,TRBJ2-7,CASSEGLAGPYEQYF
TRBV7-2,TRBJ2-7,CASSSQTGAYEQYF
TRBV13,TRBJ2-7,CASSSKDREGEQYF
TRBV11-2,TRBJ2-1,CASSLVSSGTSSYNEQFF
TRBV5-1,TRBJ1-5,CASSFDSNQPQHF
TRBV4-1,TRBJ1-4,CASSQDTGQREKLFF
TRBV7-2,TRBJ2-7,CASSSYRLYEQYF
TRBV5-1,TRBJ2-7,CASSQIDRGRTYEQYF
TRBV30,TRBJ1-3,CACNGAGSGNTIYF
TRBV7-9,TRBJ1-5,CASSLAFGPQHF
TRBV7-2,TRBJ1-2,CASSLAGRGHGYTF
TRBV18,TRBJ2-5,CASSPLRAQETQYF
TRBV5-1,TRBJ2-4,CASSLAPSGGAGDIQYF
TRBV23-1,TRBJ2-1,CASSHCAAMTGQGVDEQFF
TRBV6-6,TRBJ2-7,CASSLSGRGTYEQYF
TRBV10-3,TRBJ2-2,CAISGTGNTGELFF
TRBV6-6,TRBJ2-2,CASSYEGQLFF
TRBV7-9,TRBJ1-4,CASSLGQGEPNEKLFF
TRBV27,TRBJ2-7,CASRRGGTYEQYF
TRBV5-4,TRBJ2-5,CASSFSGTETQYF
TRBV5-1,TRBJ2-5,CASSVDRGRAQYF
TRBV5-6,TRBJ2-3,CASSRQGASTDTQYF
TRBV4-3,TRBJ1-6,CASSQRSTNSPLHF
TRBV19,TRBJ2-2,CASSFREPTGELFF
TRBV7-9,TRBJ2-5,CASSLDSQETQYF
TRBV5-1,TRBJ1-1,CASSLVPGRNTEAFF
TRBV2,TRBJ2-3,CASSANLRRLAGGDTQYF
TRBV18,TRBJ1-6,CASSPGRDSPLHF
TRBV9,TRBJ2-7,CASSVAESQGIGPYEQYF